The entry that follows covers one TCR beta chain sequence. Its target antigen remains unknown. Per-nucleotide qualities are absent, and no much larger clonotype sits a single base away. Each donor gave one peripheral blood draw, averaging about 120 mL, which was collected into heparinised tubes. A BD FACSAria II was used to sort naive, central memory, regulatory and stem cell-like memory CD4+ T cells with a panel that included CD45RO, CCR7, CD25, CD127, CD95 and CD27. Every sorted population had a purity above 95%. PBMCs were isolated immediately by Lymphoprep density gradient centrifugation and stained directly without culture. To minimize batch effects, samples were stained and sorted in pairs, one healthy donor with one patient per experiment. This entry belongs to a study of beta chain features in type 1 diabetes listed by TCRdb under 2018. About the study as a whole: Mean age, gender distribution, total cell number and subset yield did not differ between patients and healthy donors. Across all samples, fewer than 110,000,000 sorted cells were examined, and cell number per subset correlated strongly with RNA yield. The study compared the TCRB repertoires of sorted circulating CD4+ T cell subsets in recently diagnosed type 1 diabetes patients with those in matched healthy donors. Regulatory and stem cell-like memory subsets were obtained from only 8 patients and roughly 8 healthy donors, while naive and central memory subsets were obtained from all 28 donors. Study-level results and caveats: In all four CD4+ subsets, TCRB CDR3 length was moderately but significantly shorter in type 1 diabetes patients. Because small numbers of individuals were included in the HLA sub-analyses, any influence of HLA type on TCRB rearrangement was left unresolved. Sequencing cDNA rather than genomic DNA could over-represent highly expressing activated cells, although activation and CD3 levels did not differ between groups. At VDJ recombination sites, patients with type 1 diabetes made fewer insertions and deleted more nucleotides, a pattern implying thymic rearrangement abnormalities. PCR may preferentially amplify shorter templates, but because patient and control samples were amplified and corrected together, any resulting skew would affect both groups equally. The naive, central memory and regulatory TCRB repertoires appeared to resemble one another more closely among patients than among healthy donors.

The germline V gene (reference sequence) yields SGHAT for CDR1 and FQDESV for CDR2. The cysteine opens and the phenylalanine closes a CDR3 of 15 amino acids. The kept DNA is CDR3 alone, 45 bases in frame from the first base. V loses 5 bases of germline sequence and J loses 0 bases, and the interval between the two ends is 14 bases. The High Capacity cDNA Reverse Transcription Kit was used to reverse transcribe all of the isolated RNA, meaning that expressed TCRB transcripts were what got sequenced. Deep immunoSEQ sequencing was applied to naive, central memory and regulatory T cell samples, giving an average of about 3.57 million total reads per sample. Sorted cells were lysed in RLT buffer, and RNA was extracted using DNase-treated RNeasy Micro or Mini kits according to cell number. To prevent cross-contamination, every cell subset was processed on its own, while patient and healthy donor samples were processed together. Using the immunoSEQ multiplex PCR, TCRB sequences were amplified from cDNA into 87-bp fragments spanning the CDR3 region. Sequencing of the amplicons was performed on the Illumina HiSeq platform. The authors processed their data as follows. PCR bias was corrected computationally using synthetic template baselines, and reads within Hamming distance 2 were collapsed, with unmergeable singletons discarded. Reads were aligned against IMGT to assign V, D and J genes, CDR3 length and insertions or deletions at six rearrangement sites. Within each subset, clonotype counts were normalized to the number of sorted cells before true diversity and Gini coefficients were calculated with the tcR R package. Repertoire sharing was quantified using the overlap coefficient calculated on TCRB nucleotide sequences. Out-of-frame TCRB sequences from naive cells were analyzed as a proxy for the pre-selection repertoire. TCRdb carries this immuneACCESS record with in-frame sequences only. Its versions omit some clonotypes, under half of them owing to an unresolved V gene in the studies checked, with the rest unexplained. V, J and clone size are taken as reported in that table, and D and trimming were inferred from the DNA itself. The table for this sample lists hundreds of thousands of clones; over 10% of them were counted only once. The top ten constitute 0.017% of the sample.

Sample: naive CD4+ T cells from blood. Interpreted using the paper, the cell subset or site label stands for: true naive CD4+ T cells. Recombination connected TRBV11-1 to TRBJ2-7; TRBD1 is a weak D gene call, 6 bases matching. The sequence was collected from a man younger than 35 in good health. CDR3 sequence: CASSRNRVLSYEQYF. The DNA sequence reads TGTGCCAGCAGCAGAAACAGGGTCCTCTCCTACGAGCAGTACTTC.